This entry is about one T cell receptor (beta chain). The sample originates from a study of blood T cell repertoires in COVID-19. The CDR3 has 13 residues. Germline V gene lookup returns CDR1 MNHEY and CDR2 SVGAGI. V lost 0 bases and J 3 bases, leaving 6 bases between the germline ends. Generated by immunoSEQ multiplex PCR, the TCRdb table keeps only in-frame clones and is missing some. The sample lists some 170,000 clones, 80% to 90% seen once, with approximately 12% in the top ten. Seattle patients were enrolled while actively infected and followed longitudinally. The TCR sequence derives from a woman aged 70-85 years with COVID-19, enrolled during active disease. The sequenced material came from peripheral blood. V and J are TRBV6-5 and TRBJ2-7; TRBD1 is a possible D gene (5 bases). CDR3 residues: CASSYSGHYEQYF. The CDR3, as DNA: TGTGCCAGCAGTTACTCGGGGCACTACGAGCAGTACTTC.